What follows is one T cell receptor beta chain and its context. Its antigen is undetermined. Looked up from germline, CDR1 is SGDLS and CDR2 is YYNGEE. Deletions cut 4 bases from V and 8 bases from J, with 13 bases between. This CDR3 is built from 14 residues. This entry is derived from a study of T cell responses to AZD1222 COVID-19 vaccine. Study-level results: Clonal diversity may have been underestimated in mostly white British donors. As reported, nearly half of all spike-specific TCRs target variant regions that are unmutated. Two AZD1222 administrations were followed by greater Spike-specific TCR breadth and depth. Repertoires were obtained only post-peak T cell response.

Clones were read by immunoSEQ multiplex PCR, and TCRdb kept only the in-frame ones, dropping some. Here the sample spans 150,000 to 200,000 clones, 85% to 95% being singletons. The source was peripheral blood, collected on day 0 of AZD1222 vaccination. This receptor was obtained from an adult in good health. The chain links TRBV9 to TRBJ1-6, with D unresolved. CDR3 nucleotides: TGTGCCAGCAGCCCAAGATGGGGTGATTCACCCCTCCACTTT. The encoded protein is CASSPRWGDSPLHF. Full variable domain (outside the CDR3, taken from reference TRBV9 and TRBJ1-6): DSGVTQTPKHLITATGQRVTLRCSPRSGDLSVYWYQQSLDQGLQFLIQYYNGEERAKGNILERFSAQQFPDLHSELNLSSLELGDSALYFCASSPRWGDSPLHFGNGTRLTVT.